These 19 T cell receptor beta chains came from one sample sequenced in a study of shared clonotypes between healthy human individuals. Using immunoSEQ multiplex PCR, the repertoire was profiled, and TCRdb retains in-frame clones only, with some absent. The sample has about 1.9 million clones, 85% to 95% seen once. Positively selected for CCR7, the CD45RO-negative cells used as naive CD8 cells excluded terminally differentiated effector memory CD45RA+ cells. The sample taken for sequencing was naive CD8+ T cells from PBMCs. These receptors came from a man between 18 and 29 years old in good health. Some clones in this sample may be carry-over from other donors' samples.

Here the CDR3 DNA reads TGTGCCAGCAGCTCCCGGACCCCCGGGACAGGGGGCGCGGGCACCGGGGAGCTGTTTTTT. It encodes CASSSRTPGTGGAGTGELFF. The chain carries TRBV7-3 and TRBJ2-2, with 12 bases matching TRBD1. The V gene's germline CDR1 is SGHTA and CDR2 FQGTGA. The CDR3 consists of 20 residues. V dropped 4 bases and J dropped 4; count of bases not matched to a gene: 16.

This clone has only one observation. The V gene is TRBV11-2, the J gene TRBJ2-7, with a possible D match to TRBD2 (5 bases). The CDR3 is made up of 13 amino acids. Trimming removed 4 bases from V and 1 base from J, with 8 bases in between. Germline CDR1 is SGHAT and CDR2 is FQNNGV. The CDR3: CASSSTGSYEQYF. CDR3 nucleotide sequence: TGTGCCAGCAGCTCCACGGGGTCCTACGAGCAGTACTTC.

This chain connects TRBV2 to TRBJ2-4, with D possibly being TRBD1 (6 bases). V lost 4 bases and J lost 2, with 15 bases in between. The CDR3 has 16 amino acids. Germline CDR1 reads SNHLY; CDR2 reads FYNNEI. This chain's CDR3 is CASSGDKHTSKNIQYF. The CDR3 DNA reads TGTGCCAGCAGTGGGGACAAACACACCTCCAAAAACATTCAGTACTTC. Supplemented by reference TRBV2 and TRBJ2-4, the full variable domain reads EPEVTQTPSHQVTQMGQEVILRCVPISNHLYFYWYRQILGQKVEFLVSFYNNEISEKSEIFDDQFSVERPDGSNFTLKIRSTKLEDSAMYFCASSGDKHTSKNIQYFGAGTRLSVL.

The rearrangement joins TRBV11-2 to TRBJ1-1; D gene ambiguous. V was pared by 5 bases and J by 6 bases, with 13 bases between. The CDR3 runs to 13 residues. Germline loops: CDR1 SGHAT, CDR2 FQNNGV. The CDR3 protein is CASSPVLAAEAFF. The CDR3 DNA reads as TGTGCCAGCAGCCCAGTTTTGGCGGCTGAAGCTTTCTTT.

V is TRBV27 and J is TRBJ2-3; tentative D call: TRBD2 (6 bases). The germline V gene encodes CDR1 MNHEY and CDR2 SMNVEV (reference sequence). This CDR3 is built from 13 residues. The CDR3 here is CVSRGWVTDTQYF. DNA for the CDR3: TGTGTTTCGCGGGGCTGGGTTACAGATACGCAGTATTTT.

V gene TRBV2 combines with J gene TRBJ1-2, with D hard to call. Germline V gene sequence: CDR1 SNHLY, CDR2 FYNNEI. Trimming took off 5 bases at V and 1 base at J, with 11 bases between the two ends. This CDR3 region has 14 residues. CDR3 sequence: CASSTIGINYGYTF. As DNA, the CDR3 is TGTGCCAGCAGTACCATTGGGATTAACTATGGCTACACCTTC.

The chain couples TRBV5-4 to TRBJ2-2; TRBD2 might be the D (6 bases). Trimming took 1 base from V and 7 from J, leaving 17 bases between them. This CDR3 is 16 amino acids long. Looked up from germline, CDR1 is SGHNT and CDR2 is YYREEE (reference sequence). This CDR3 is CASSLFAGPFLGELFF. For the CDR3, the DNA is TGTGCCAGCAGCTTGTTCGCGGGGCCTTTTCTCGGGGAGCTGTTTTTT.

This clone was seen just once. This chain connects TRBV6-5 to TRBJ2-7; the D gene is possibly TRBD2 (6 bases). V lost 0 bases and J 0 bases, leaving 12 bases between the germline ends. The CDR3 has 16 residues. CDR1 and CDR2 (germline): MNHEY, SVGAGI. CDR3 sequence reads: CASSYSIGDFSYEQYF. Here the CDR3 DNA reads TGTGCCAGCAGTTACTCGATCGGGGACTTCTCCTACGAGCAGTACTTC.

The chain carries TRBV7-2 and TRBJ2-3; weak D call: TRBD2 (5 bases). V shed 8 bases and J shed 2 bases, with 20 bases lying between them. The CDR3 is made up of 16 amino acids. Germline V lookup: CDR1 SGHTA, CDR2 FQGNSA. The CDR3: CASRINSRLNTDTQYF. The CDR3 region has the DNA TGTGCCAGCCGCATCAATAGCAGACTAAACACAGATACGCAGTATTTT.

For the CDR3, the DNA is TGTGCCAGCAGCTTAGGAGTGGGGCTATCCTCTGGGGCCAACGTCCTGACTTTC. Encoded protein: CASSLGVGLSSGANVLTF. V and J are TRBV7-9 and TRBJ2-6; D possibly corresponds to TRBD1 (5 bases). The CDR3 runs to 18 residues. In germline, CDR1 is SEHNR, CDR2 FQNEAQ (reference sequence). Trimming took 1 base from V and 0 from J, leaving 13 bases between them.

The V and J genes are TRBV6-5 and TRBJ2-2; a possible D gene is TRBD1 (5 bases). The CDR3 is 13 amino acids. V lost 4 bases and J 6 bases, leaving 9 bases between the germline ends. Germline lookup yields CDR1 MNHEY and CDR2 SVGAGI. Written as DNA, the CDR3 is TGTGCCAGCAGTTCAGGGTTGGCCGGGGAGCTGTTTTTT. It specifies CASSSGLAGELFF.

This clone appeared once. The chain is built from TRBV5-4 and TRBJ2-2; D ambiguous. Germline V gives CDR1 SGHNT, CDR2 YYREEE (reference sequence). Trimming took off 0 bases at V and 2 bases at J, with 5 bases between the two ends. The CDR3 is 14 amino acids. DNA of the CDR3: TGTGCCAGCAGCTTGGGATTAAACACCGGGGAGCTGTTTTTT. Translating gives CASSLGLNTGELFF.

As to this clone: The same CDR3 also results from other DNA sequences found in this sample. The J gene is TRBJ2-7, the V gene TRBV28; possible D gene TRBD2, 5 bases. CDR3 length: 13 amino acids. V shed 3 bases and J shed 1 base, with 7 bases lying between them. Germline V gives CDR1 MDHEN, CDR2 SYDVKM. This chain's CDR3 is CASSLRDSYEQYF. CDR3 bases: TGTGCCAGCAGTTTGAGGGATTCCTACGAGCAGTACTTC.

This clone was found a few times. This chain joins TRBV19 and TRBJ1-1, with 8 bases aligning to TRBD1. The CDR3 is made up of 16 amino acids. The trim removed 3 bases at V and 5 bases at J, leaving 11 bases unmatched. Germline V gene lookup returns CDR1 LNHDA and CDR2 SQIVND (reference sequence). CDR3 DNA sequence: TGTGCCAGTAGTATCCCGCAGGGGGCGGGTAGAACTGAAGCTTTCTTT. It codes for CASSIPQGAGRTEAFF.

The J gene is TRBJ2-2, the V gene TRBV9; no clear D gene. Germline V gives CDR1 SGDLS, CDR2 YYNGEE. The CDR3 totals 14 residues. V was cut by 0 bases and J by 6 bases, with 9 bases left in between. The CDR3 loop reads CASSVAQDPGELFF. Written as DNA, the CDR3 is TGTGCCAGCAGCGTAGCCCAAGACCCCGGGGAGCTGTTTTTT.

The chain uses TRBV7-9 and TRBJ1-4; no clear D. Per the germline V gene, CDR1 is SEHNR and CDR2 is FQNEAQ (reference sequence). V shed 4 bases and J shed 6 bases, with 12 bases lying between them. The CDR3 loop spans 14 amino acids. The CDR3 DNA is TGTGCCAGCAGCTCCGAATCCGGGTATGAAAAACTGTTTTTT. This codes for CASSSESGYEKLFF.

The V and J genes are TRBV5-1 and TRBJ2-3; D may be TRBD1 (5 bases). Germline CDR1 SGHRS, CDR2 YFSETQ. The CDR3 is made up of 18 amino acids. V lost 4 bases, J lost 2 bases, and 23 bases lay in between. The CDR3 is CASSERPQGTGNTDTQYF. The CDR3 DNA reads as TGCGCCAGCAGCGAGCGCCCCCAGGGTACCGGCAACACAGATACGCAGTATTTT.

This clone has just a few counts. Other DNA sequences within the sample encode an identical CDR3. V gene TRBV9 combines with J gene TRBJ1-1; D is ambiguous. Between the trimmed V and J ends, which lost 0 bases and 0 bases, there was a span of 9 bases. CDR3 length equals 15 residues. Germline V CDR1 and CDR2: SGDLS, YYNGEE. In nucleotides, the CDR3 is TGTGCCAGCAGCGTAGCCCCAGGCCTGAACACTGAAGCTTTCTTT. Protein product: CASSVAPGLNTEAFF.

This chain connects TRBV25-1 to TRBJ1-1, with D tentatively TRBD1 (6 bases). The CDR3 has 15 amino acids. Trimming shortened V by 1 base and J by 1 base, and 10 bases separated the two germline ends. Germline CDR1 reads MGHDK; CDR2 reads SYGVNS. The CDR3 DNA reads TGTGCCAGCAGTGAATGGGGGGCATGGAACACTGAAGCTTTCTTT. It codes for CASSEWGAWNTEAFF.